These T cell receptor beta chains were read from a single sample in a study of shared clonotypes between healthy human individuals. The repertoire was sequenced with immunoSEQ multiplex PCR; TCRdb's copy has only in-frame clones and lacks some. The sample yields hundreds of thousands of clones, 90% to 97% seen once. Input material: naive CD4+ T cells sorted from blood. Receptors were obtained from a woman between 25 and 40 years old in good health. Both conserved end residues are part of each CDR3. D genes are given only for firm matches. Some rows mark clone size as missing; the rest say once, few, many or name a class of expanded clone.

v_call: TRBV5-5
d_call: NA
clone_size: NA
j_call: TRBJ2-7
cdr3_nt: TGTGCCAGCAGCTTGGCCCATTTACGACCACTAAACGAGCAGTACTTC
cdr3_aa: CASSLAHLRPLNEQYF

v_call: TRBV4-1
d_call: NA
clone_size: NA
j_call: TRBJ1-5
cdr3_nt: TGCGCCAGCAGCCCAGGTTGGGGACTGCATCAGCCCCAGCATTTT
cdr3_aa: CASSPGWGLHQPQHF

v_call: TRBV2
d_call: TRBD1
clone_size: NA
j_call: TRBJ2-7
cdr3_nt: TGTGCCAGCACCCAGGGGGCCGACGAGCAGTACTTC
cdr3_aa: CASTQGADEQYF

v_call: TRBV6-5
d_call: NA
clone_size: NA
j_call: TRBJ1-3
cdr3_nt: TGTGCCAGCAGACTCGACTCTGGAAACACCATATATTTT
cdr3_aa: CASRLDSGNTIYF

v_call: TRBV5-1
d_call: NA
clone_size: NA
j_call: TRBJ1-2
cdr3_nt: TGCGCCAGCAGCCAGGACGGTCACTATGGCTACACCTTC
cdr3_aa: CASSQDGHYGYTF

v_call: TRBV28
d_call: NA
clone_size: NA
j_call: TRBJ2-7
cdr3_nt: TGTGCCAGCAGTTTTCGGAGGTCCTACGAGCAGTACTTC
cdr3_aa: CASSFRRSYEQYF

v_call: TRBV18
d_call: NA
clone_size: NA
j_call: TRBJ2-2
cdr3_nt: TGTGCCAGCTCAACTGAGCGTCCGACCGCGGGTCCCGGGGAGCTGTTTTTT
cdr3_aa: CASSTERPTAGPGELFF

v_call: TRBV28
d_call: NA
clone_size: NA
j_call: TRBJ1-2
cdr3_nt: TGTGCCAGCAGTCAACCGCCAAACTATGGCTACACCTTC
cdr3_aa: CASSQPPNYGYTF

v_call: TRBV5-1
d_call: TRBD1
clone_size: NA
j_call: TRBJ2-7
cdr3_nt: TGCGCCAGCAGTAACCGGGACAGGGGAGGTTACGAGCAGTACTTC
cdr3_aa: CASSNRDRGGYEQYF

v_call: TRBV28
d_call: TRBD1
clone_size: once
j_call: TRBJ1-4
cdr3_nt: TGTGCCAGCAGGGAAGGGGGCGCAACTAATGAAAAACTGTTTTTT
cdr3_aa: CASREGGATNEKLFF

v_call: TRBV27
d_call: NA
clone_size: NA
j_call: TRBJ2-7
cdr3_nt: TGTGCCAGCAGTTTAGGAGCCAACCTCGGCGAGCAGTACTTC
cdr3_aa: CASSLGANLGEQYF

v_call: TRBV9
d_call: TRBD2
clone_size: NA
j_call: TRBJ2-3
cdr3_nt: TGTGCCAGCAGCTTTAGGGGCGGGAGTACAGATACGCAGTATTTT
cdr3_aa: CASSFRGGSTDTQYF

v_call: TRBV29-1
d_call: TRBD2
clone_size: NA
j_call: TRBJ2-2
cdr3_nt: TGCAGCGCTAATCTAGCGGGAGGGGCCGGGGAGCTGTTTTTT
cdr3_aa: CSANLAGGAGELFF

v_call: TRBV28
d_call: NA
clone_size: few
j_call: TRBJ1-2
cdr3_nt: TGTGCCAGCAGACCCCCCGGGGGGCATGGCTACACCTTC
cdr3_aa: CASRPPGGHGYTF

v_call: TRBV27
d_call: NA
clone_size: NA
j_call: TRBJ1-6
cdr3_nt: TGTGCCAGCAGTTGGACAGTCGATTCACCCCTCCACTTT
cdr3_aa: CASSWTVDSPLHF

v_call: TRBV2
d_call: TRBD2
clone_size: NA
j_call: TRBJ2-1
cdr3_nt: TGTGCCAGCAGCCGACTAGCGGACAGACCAGATGAGCAGTTCTTC
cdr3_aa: CASSRLADRPDEQFF

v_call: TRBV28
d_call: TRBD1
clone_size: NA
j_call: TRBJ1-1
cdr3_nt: TGTGCCAGCAGTTTTAGGGGGCATGCTTTCTTT
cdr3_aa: CASSFRGHAFF

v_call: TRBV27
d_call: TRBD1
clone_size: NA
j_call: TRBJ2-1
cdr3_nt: TGTGCCAGCAGTTCCGGACAGGTTTTTAATGAGCAGTTCTTC
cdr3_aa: CASSSGQVFNEQFF

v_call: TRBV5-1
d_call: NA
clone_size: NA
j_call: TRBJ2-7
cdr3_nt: TGCGCCAGCAGCTCAACACTAGCTCTCGAGCAGTACTTC
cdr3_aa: CASSSTLALEQYF

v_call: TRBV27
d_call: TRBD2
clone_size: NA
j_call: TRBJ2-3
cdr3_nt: TGTGCCAGCAGTCCTAGCGGAACAGATACGCAGTATTTT
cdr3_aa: CASSPSGTDTQYF

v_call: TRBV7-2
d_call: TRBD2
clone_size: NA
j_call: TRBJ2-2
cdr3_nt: TGTGCCAGCAGCCCCCGGGGGGTGAACACCGGGGAGCTGTTTTTT
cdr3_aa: CASSPRGVNTGELFF

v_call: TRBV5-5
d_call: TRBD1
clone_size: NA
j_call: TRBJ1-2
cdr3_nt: TGTGCCAGCAGCTGGCAGCTGCAGCAGGGGGCTTACTATGGCTACACCTTC
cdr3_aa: CASSWQLQQGAYYGYTF

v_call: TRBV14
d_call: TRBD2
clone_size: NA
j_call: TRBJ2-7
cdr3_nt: TGTGCCAGCAGCCAACAGCGGGGACGCCTTTACGAGCAGTACTTC
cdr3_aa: CASSQQRGRLYEQYF

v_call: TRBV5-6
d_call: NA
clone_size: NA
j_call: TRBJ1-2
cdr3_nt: TGTGCCAGCAGCTTTCGGACTGATGGCTACACCTTC
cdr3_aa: CASSFRTDGYTF

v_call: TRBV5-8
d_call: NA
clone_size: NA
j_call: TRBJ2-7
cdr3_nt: TGTGCCAGCAGCTCCTCAAGGGGGTACGAGCAGTACTTC
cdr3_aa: CASSSSRGYEQYF

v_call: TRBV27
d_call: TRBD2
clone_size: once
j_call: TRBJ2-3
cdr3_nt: TGTGCCAGCAGGGCTAGCGGGAGGAATACGCAGTATTTT
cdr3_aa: CASRASGRNTQYF

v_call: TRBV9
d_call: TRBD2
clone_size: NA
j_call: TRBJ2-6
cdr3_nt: TGTGCCAGCAGCGCCCTCTTAGTGGGAGGGCCACTCACGGGATCTGGGGCCAACGTCCTGACTTTC
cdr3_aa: CASSALLVGGPLTGSGANVLTF

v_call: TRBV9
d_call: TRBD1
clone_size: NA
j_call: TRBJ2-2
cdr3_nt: TGTGCCAGCAGCGAGGGCGGACAGGACGGCACCGGGGAGCTGTTTTTT
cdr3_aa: CASSEGGQDGTGELFF

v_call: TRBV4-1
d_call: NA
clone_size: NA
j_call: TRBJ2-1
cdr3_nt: TGCGCCAGCAGCCAAGTAGGAGGTGGTTGGTCCCATGAGCAGTTCTTC
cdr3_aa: CASSQVGGGWSHEQFF

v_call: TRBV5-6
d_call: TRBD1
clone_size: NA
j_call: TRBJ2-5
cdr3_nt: TGTGCCAGCAGCTCCTTACAGGGGTACCAAGAGACCCAGTACTTC
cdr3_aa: CASSSLQGYQETQYF

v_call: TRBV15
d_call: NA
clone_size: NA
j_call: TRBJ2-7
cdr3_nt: TGTGCCACCAGCAGAGATCCGGGCAGGGATGGCGAGCAGTACTTC
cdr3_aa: CATSRDPGRDGEQYF

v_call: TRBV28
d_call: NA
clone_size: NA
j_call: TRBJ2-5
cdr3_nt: TGTGCCAGCAGTTTGGGAGGCGTGACCCAGTACTTC
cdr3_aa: CASSLGGVTQYF

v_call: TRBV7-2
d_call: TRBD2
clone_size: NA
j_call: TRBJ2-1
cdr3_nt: TGTGCCAGCAGCTTAACCGGGACTAGCGGGAGGAGGAATGAGCAGTTCTTC
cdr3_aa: CASSLTGTSGRRNEQFF

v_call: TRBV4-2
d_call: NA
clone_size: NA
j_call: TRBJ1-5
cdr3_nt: TGTGCCAGCAGCCAAGAAAGGGATCAGCCCCAGCATTTT
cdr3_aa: CASSQERDQPQHF

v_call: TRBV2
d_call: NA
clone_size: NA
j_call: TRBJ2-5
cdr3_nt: TGCCTCTCCGGGATATCGTACCAAGAGACCCAGTACTTC
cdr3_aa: CLSGISYQETQYF

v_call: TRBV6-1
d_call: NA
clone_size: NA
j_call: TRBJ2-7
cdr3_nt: TGTGCCAGCAGTGAAATTATTACAGGGACCTACGAGCAGTACTTC
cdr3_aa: CASSEIITGTYEQYF

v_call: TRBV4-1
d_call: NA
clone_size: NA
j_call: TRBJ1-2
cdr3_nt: TGCGCCAGCAGCCTGCGGGCGGAGGGGAACTATGGCTACACCTTC
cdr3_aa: CASSLRAEGNYGYTF

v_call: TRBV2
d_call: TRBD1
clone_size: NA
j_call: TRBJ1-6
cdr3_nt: TGTGCCAGCAGTGAGGGACAGAATAATTCACCCCTCCACTTT
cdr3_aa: CASSEGQNNSPLHF

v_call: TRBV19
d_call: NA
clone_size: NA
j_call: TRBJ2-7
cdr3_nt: TGTGCCAGTAGACTCCGGGACGGACCCTACGAGCAGTACTTC
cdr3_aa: CASRLRDGPYEQYF

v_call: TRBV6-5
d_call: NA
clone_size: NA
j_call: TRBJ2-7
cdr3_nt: TGTGCCAGCAGGGGCAGCCCCTATGAGCAGTACTTC
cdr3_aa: CASRGSPYEQYF

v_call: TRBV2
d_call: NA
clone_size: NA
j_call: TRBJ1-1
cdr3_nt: TGTGCCAGCACCCAAGGGGAAACCGAAGCTTTCTTT
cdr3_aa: CASTQGETEAFF

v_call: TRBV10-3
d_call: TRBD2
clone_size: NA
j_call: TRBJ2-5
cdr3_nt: TGTGCCATCAGGGAAGCGGGAGGAGAGGAGCAGTACTTC
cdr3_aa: CAIREAGGEEQYF

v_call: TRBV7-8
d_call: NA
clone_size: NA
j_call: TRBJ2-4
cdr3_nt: TGTGCCAGCAGCCTCGGGACAGCCAAAAACATTCAGTACTTC
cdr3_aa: CASSLGTAKNIQYF

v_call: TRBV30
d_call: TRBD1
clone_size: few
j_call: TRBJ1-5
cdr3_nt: TGTGCCTGGAGCGAAGGGACAGTTAACAATCAGCCCCAGCATTTT
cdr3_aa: CAWSEGTVNNQPQHF